This T cell receptor beta chain was observed in a study of cytomegalovirus exposure and HLA in healthy donors. About the study: From 150 million to 200 million T cells, an earlier analysis saw 100 million to 140 million unique TCR beta sequences. Ancestry clustering placed 70% to 90% of several hundred genotyped donors in the Caucasian-associated cluster.

Findings of the study overall: In a later analysis, parvovirus B19, influenza, CMV and Epstein-Barr virus appeared linked to several top co-occurrence clusters. There were over 150 TCR beta chains listed as cytomegalovirus-associated.

Germline V gene lookup returns CDR1 LNHDA and CDR2 SQIVND (reference sequence). With V trimmed by 5 bases and J by 1 base, 7 bases remained unmatched. The CDR3 loop spans 16 amino acids. Vbeta (60) and Jbeta (13) primers were used in the PCR. Measured with immunoSEQ multiplex PCR; TCRdb has only the in-frame clones, and not every one. The data hold roughly 170,000 clones, with approximately 80% observed a single time. Turning to this clone: The antigen is not known.

The genes are TRBV19 and TRBJ1-1, with 10 positions matching TRBD1. The specimen sequenced was PBMCs. The receptor's source is a girl aged 2-15 years in good health and CMV-seropositive. In DNA, the CDR3 is TGTGCCAGTAGTGCGGGACAGGGGCGAGGGAACACTGAAGCTTTCTTT. Protein: CASSAGQGRGNTEAFF.